This is a list of T cell receptor beta chains from one sample in a study of breast tumors, draining lymph nodes, adjacent tissues. TCRdb analysed the multiplex PCR reads with MiXCR anew, one entry per CDR3 protein. The sample contains some 31,000 distinct CDR3 sequences, roughly 63% of which appear only once. The sequenced sample consisted of breast tumor tissue. All receptors come from a female donor with breast cancer. Some clones in this sample may be carry-over from other donors' samples. CDR3s include the opening cysteine and the closing phenylalanine or tryptophan. D genes are given only for firm matches. Where a row states a size, it is once, few, many or the class of an expanded clone; other rows omit it.

size	D	V	J	DNA	CDR3
medium-sized	-	TRBV2	TRBJ2-7	TGTGCCAGCAGTGAAGGGGCCGTCCTCTACGAGCAGTACTTC	CASSEGAVLYEQYF
-	-	TRBV25-1	TRBJ2-2	TGTGCCAGCAGTGATGGTCGGCACTTCACCGGGGAGCTGTTTTTT	CASSDGRHFTGELFF
medium-sized	-	TRBV28	TRBJ2-5	TGTGCCAGCAGTTTAATCGGGGAGACCCAGTACTTC	CASSLIGETQYF
medium-sized	TRBD1	TRBV20-1	TRBJ2-7	TGCAGTGCTGGGCGTCTACAGGGGAACGAGCAGTACTTC	CSAGRLQGNEQYF
many	-	TRBV6-5	TRBJ2-1	TGTGCCAGCAGCCCGAACGGACTTGAGCAGTTCTTC	CASSPNGLEQFF
-	TRBD1	TRBV6-5	TRBJ2-7	TGTGCCAGCAGGGACGGGACAGGGGCCTACGAGCAGTACTTC	CASRDGTGAYEQYF
-	TRBD1	TRBV5-5	TRBJ2-4	TGTGCCAGCAGAATCAAGCCGGGACAGGGTGACATTCAGTACTTC	CASRIKPGQGDIQYF
-	-	TRBV20-1	TRBJ1-6	TGCAGTGCTAGTAAGGGAGCAACCTATAATTCACCCCTCCACTTT	CSASKGATYNSPLHF
-	-	TRBV5-1	TRBJ2-7	TGCGCCAGCAGCCAGGGTTCGATTGCCTACGAGCAGTACTTC	CASSQGSIAYEQYF
-	TRBD2	TRBV20-1	TRBJ2-3	TGCAGTTTAGCGGGGGGGCCCACAGATACGCAGTATTTT	CSLAGGPTDTQYF
-	TRBD2	TRBV20-1	TRBJ2-7	TGCAGTGCTAGAGATCTAGCGGGACTGTCCTACGAGCAGTACTTC	CSARDLAGLSYEQYF
medium-sized	-	TRBV15	TRBJ1-2	TGTGCCACCAGCAGAGGTCAAGGACAGAATGGCTACACCTTC	CATSRGQGQNGYTF
few	TRBD1	TRBV5-1	TRBJ2-7	TGCGCCAGCAGCCCAACCGGGACAGGCTACGAGCAGTACTTC	CASSPTGTGYEQYF
-	TRBD1	TRBV9	TRBJ1-5	TGTGCCAGCAGCTTGGAGGGGGCGAGGGATCAGCCCCAGCATTTT	CASSLEGARDQPQHF
-	TRBD1	TRBV12-3/TRBV12-4	TRBJ2-7	TGTGCCAGCAGCTTAGACCCACTCCAGGACAGGGGAATCGACGAGCAGTACTTC	CASSLDPLQDRGIDEQYF
few	-	TRBV7-2	TRBJ2-7	TGTGCCAGCAGCGCGTTGCACTCCTACGAGCAGTACTTC	CASSALHSYEQYF